Listed here are 25 T cell receptor beta chains from one sample, sequenced in a study of cytomegalovirus exposure and HLA in healthy donors. With 60 Vbeta and 13 Jbeta primers, the PCR was carried out. Libraries were prepared by immunoSEQ multiplex PCR; TCRdb keeps only in-frame clonotypes and omits some of them. The sample has about 130,000 clones; about two thirds are singletons. The sample was PBMCs. These receptors originate from a man aged 30 to 45 in good health and CMV-seronegative.

The gene calls are TRBV30 and TRBJ2-2; D unclear. The CDR3 is made up of 13 amino acids. Trimming pared 0 bases from V and 1 base from J, leaving 3 bases between. Germline CDR1 is GTSNPN and CDR2 is SVGIG (reference sequence). CDR3 coding DNA: TGTGCCTGGAGTGTACAGAACACCGGGGAGCTGTTTTTT. As protein: CAWSVQNTGELFF.

As for this clone: The junction and the germline gene differ at one end; a read error may be behind it. The chain has TRBV9 and TRBJ1-6; D gene uncertain. This CDR3 is 14 amino acids long. Germline CDR1 and CDR2: SGDLS and YYNGEE. The CDR3 nucleotides are TGTGCCAGCAGCGTAGACTCCCATAATTCACCCCTCCACTTT. It codes for CASSVDSHNSPLHF.

This chain links TRBV6-1 with TRBJ1-2, with D possibly matching TRBD1 (6 bases). The V gene lost 6 bases and the J gene lost 0 bases, with 14 bases spanning the gap. This CDR3 is 15 amino acids long. Germline V gene lookup returns CDR1 MNHNS and CDR2 SASEGT. CDR3 in amino acids: CASRGAMEANYGYTF. CDR3 nucleotides: TGTGCCAGCAGGGGGGCGATGGAGGCTAACTATGGCTACACCTTC.

This clone was counted between two and nine times. This chain uses TRBV5-4 with TRBJ1-1, with TRBD1 matching 8 bases. J gave up 1 base and V 2 bases, and 1 base lay outside the gene matches. The CDR3 runs to 14 residues. Germline V gene lookup returns CDR1 SGHNT and CDR2 YYREEE (reference sequence). In DNA form, the CDR3 reads TGTGCCAGCAGCTTCGACAGGGGGAACACTGAAGCTTTCTTT. Translated: CASSFDRGNTEAFF. The entire variable domain, with the rest obtained from reference TRBV5-4 and TRBJ1-1, is as follows: ETGVTQSPTHLIKTRGQQVTLRCSSQSGHNTVSWYQQALGQGPQFIFQYYREEENGRGNFPPRFSGLQFPNYSSELNVNALELDDSALYLCASSFDRGNTEAFFGQGTRLTVV.

This clone was observed once. The chain joins TRBV27 to TRBJ2-5; TRBD2 matches 13 bases. Looked up from germline, CDR1 is MNHEY and CDR2 is SMNVEV (reference sequence). V shed 5 bases, J shed 7 bases, and the junction held 10 bases outside the gene matches. CDR3 size: 16 residues. The CDR3 region is CASSTPTSGGAVTQYF. In DNA form, the CDR3 reads TGTGCCAGCAGTACACCTACTAGCGGGGGGGCGGTGACCCAGTACTTC.

The CDR3 DNA follows: TGTGCCAGCAGCTCACGGACAGGGGGAGCCTCCCTTACCGGGGAGCTGTTTTTT. Protein sequence: CASSSRTGGASLTGELFF. The chain recombines TRBV11-2 with TRBJ2-2, with 10 bases matching TRBD1. This CDR3 has 18 residues. The germline CDR1 and CDR2 sequences are SGHAT and FQNNGV. The V and J ends lost 4 bases and 5 bases, in that order; junction bases with no gene match: 13.

The J gene is TRBJ2-3, the V gene TRBV5-8, with TRBD1 matching over 8 bases. The ends lost 3 bases at V and 0 bases at J; junction bases unmatched: 0. The CDR3 is 14 amino acids. In germline, CDR1 is SGHTS, CDR2 YDEGEE. The CDR3 DNA reads as TGTGCCAGCAGCTGGACAGGGAGCACAGATACGCAGTATTTT. It yields the protein CASSWTGSTDTQYF.

This clone turned up a few times. The rearrangement joins TRBV4-1 to TRBJ2-1; possibly TRBD1 for D (5 bases). This CDR3 comprises 17 residues. The germline CDR1 and CDR2 sequences are MGHRA and YSYEKL. V was cut by 0 bases and J by 0 bases, with 12 bases left in between. The CDR3 DNA follows: TGCGCCAGCAGCCAAGAGTCCAGGGCGAGCTCCTACAATGAGCAGTTCTTC. The encoded protein is CASSQESRASSYNEQFF.

The rearrangement joins TRBV5-1 to TRBJ2-2, with D hard to call. This CDR3 has 13 amino acids. V gave up 4 bases and J gave up 5 bases, with 9 bases separating them. Germline V gene lookup returns CDR1 SGHRS and CDR2 YFSETQ. This CDR3 reads CASSPQVTGELFF. The CDR3 coding sequence is TGCGCCAGCAGCCCCCAGGTAACCGGGGAGCTGTTTTTT.

The rearrangement links TRBV7-9 to TRBJ2-3, with D unclear. CDR1 is SEHNR, CDR2 FQNEAQ, per germline (reference sequence). V was shortened by 5 bases and J by 5 bases, with 14 bases between the two germline ends. This CDR3 region has 14 residues. The CDR3 nucleotides are TGTGCCAGCAGCCGACGTAGCAACGGAGATACGCAGTATTTT. Translating it yields CASSRRSNGDTQYF.

The chain has TRBV18 and TRBJ1-4; 7 positions match TRBD1. This CDR3 spans 14 amino acids. The germline V gene encodes CDR1 KGHSH and CDR2 LQKENI. The trim removed 3 bases at V and 3 bases at J, leaving 1 base unmatched. CDR3 bases: TGTGCCAGCTCACCGGACAGGTCTAATGAAAAACTGTTTTTT. It translates to CASSPDRSNEKLFF. Based on the CDR3 plus reference TRBV18 and TRBJ1-4, the full variable domain is NAGVMQNPRHLVRRRGQEARLRCSPMKGHSHVYWYRQLPEEGLKFMVYLQKENIIDESGMPKERFSAEFPKEGPSILRIQQVVRGDSAAYFCASSPDRSNEKLFFGSGTQLSVL.

This clone was counted between two and nine times. The chain links TRBV5-1 to TRBJ1-6, with TRBD1 matching over 7 bases. J was trimmed by 7 bases and V by 4 bases; bases with no gene match: 2. Germline values: CDR1 SGHRS, CDR2 YFSETQ. The CDR3 consists of 13 residues. This chain's CDR3 is CASSRRGNSPLHF. The CDR3 nucleotides are TGCGCCAGCAGCCGCAGGGGGAATTCACCCCTCCACTTT.

The rearrangement links TRBV4-3 to TRBJ2-1; 9 nucleotides align to TRBD1. V dropped 0 bases and J dropped 2; count of bases not matched to a gene: 8. The CDR3 extends over 18 amino acids. Germline V gene lookup returns CDR1 LGHNA and CDR2 YSLEER. The CDR3 reads CASSQDGAGTGPYNEQFF. As DNA, the CDR3 is TGCGCCAGCAGCCAAGATGGAGCCGGGACAGGGCCCTACAATGAGCAGTTCTTC.

V gene TRBV11-3 combines with J gene TRBJ1-5; unclear D gene. Trimming cost V 7 bases and J 11 bases, with 21 bases left between them. Germline values: CDR1 SGHNT, CDR2 YENEEA. CDR3 size: 14 residues. CDR3 loop: CASINPRSRPAQHF. In nucleotides, the CDR3 is TGTGCCAGCATCAACCCTAGGAGCCGACCAGCCCAGCATTTT.

The chain uses TRBV5-1 and TRBJ2-2, with D hard to call. The CDR3 runs to 14 residues. V lost 10 bases and J 5 bases, leaving 18 bases between the germline ends. Germline V gene lookup returns CDR1 SGHRS and CDR2 YFSETQ. The CDR3 bases are TGCGCCGGAAGACTGGCCCCCGGGACCGGGGAGCTGTTTTTT. Translation: CAGRLAPGTGELFF.

The chain employs TRBV5-1 and TRBJ2-1; D ambiguous. Trimming cost V 0 bases and J 6 bases, with 10 bases left between them. Germline lookup yields CDR1 SGHRS and CDR2 YFSETQ. The CDR3 is 14 residues long. The DNA of the CDR3 is TGCGCCAGCAGCTTGGTTCAGGTTGCCAATGAGCAGTTCTTC. It codes for CASSLVQVANEQFF.

The chain recombines TRBV6-4 with TRBJ1-6, with D tentatively TRBD1 (5 bases). V was shortened by 6 bases and J by 3 bases, with 15 bases between the two germline ends. This CDR3 comprises 16 residues. CDR1 is MRHNA, CDR2 SNTAGT, per germline. As DNA, the CDR3 is TGTGCCAGCAGCCCGACAGATTGGATCTATAATTCACCCCTCCACTTT. Translated: CASSPTDWIYNSPLHF.

The count of this clone is one. The chain combines TRBV13 with TRBJ2-1; TRBD2 agrees at 12 bases. CDR1 and CDR2 from the germline V gene are PRHDT and FYEKMQ (reference sequence). This CDR3 is built from 16 residues. Losses at the gene ends were 5 bases for V and 3 bases for J; bases not matched to a gene: 5. CDR3 residues: CASSAPGLAGYNEQFF. The CDR3 DNA reads as TGTGCCAGCAGCGCCCCGGGACTAGCGGGCTACAATGAGCAGTTCTTC.

This clone was counted only a few times. CDR3 in DNA: TGTGCAAGTCGCTATATAGATTATAGCAATCAGCCCCAGCATTTT. Protein sequence: CASRYIDYSNQPQHF. This rearrangement joins TRBV12-2 to TRBJ1-5. TRBV12-2 is given as a pseudogene. The CDR3 is made up of 15 amino acids.

The CDR3: CASSSLGGGKFTGELFF. The CDR3 DNA reads TGTGCCAGCAGCTCATTAGGGGGAGGGAAATTCACCGGGGAGCTGTTTTTT. The genes are TRBV11-1 and TRBJ2-2, with D perhaps TRBD2 (7 bases). V lost 4 bases and J 4 bases, leaving 19 bases between the germline ends. Germline CDR1 is SGHAT and CDR2 is FQDESV (reference sequence). The CDR3 covers 17 residues.

V and J are TRBV27 and TRBJ2-5; D may be TRBD1 (6 bases). The J call may be incorrect, as the DNA end agrees better with TRBJ2-7. The CDR3 contains 16 residues. Germline V gene sequence: CDR1 MNHEY, CDR2 SMNVEV (reference sequence). Written as DNA, the CDR3 is TGTGCCAGCAGTTTCTCCCTTGGACAGAAACCCTACGAGCAGTACTTC. Protein sequence: CASSFSLGQKPYEQYF.

The chain couples TRBV5-1 to TRBJ1-4; the D gene is possibly TRBD1 (5 bases). This CDR3 has 14 residues. From germline, CDR1 is SGHRS and CDR2 YFSETQ. V was cut by 2 bases and J by 7 bases, with 12 bases left in between. The CDR3 DNA follows: TGCGCCAGCAGCTTATCAGGGAGGGGTGAAAAACTGTTTTTT. As protein: CASSLSGRGEKLFF.

This clone was picked up a small number of times. The chain recombines TRBV27 with TRBJ2-1; D is unresolved. The CDR3 spans 14 residues. V was shortened by 3 bases and J by 0 bases, with 6 bases between the two germline ends. Germline CDR1 is MNHEY and CDR2 is SMNVEV (reference sequence). The CDR3 loop is CASSFASSYNEQFF. Written as DNA, the CDR3 is TGTGCCAGCAGTTTCGCTAGCTCCTACAATGAGCAGTTCTTC.

V and J are TRBV6-5 and TRBJ2-4, with 8 positions matching TRBD2. V shed 6 bases and J 7 bases; nucleotides not matched to a gene: 8. The CDR3 extends over 14 amino acids. The V gene's germline CDR1 is MNHEY and CDR2 SVGAGI. CDR3 loop: CASSPERGTNIQYF. CDR3 sequence (DNA): TGTGCCAGCAGCCCTGAGCGGGGGACGAACATTCAGTACTTC.

The rearrangement links TRBV4-2 to TRBJ1-5, with a possible D match to TRBD1 (6 bases). The length of the CDR3 is 16 residues. Germline loops: CDR1 LGHNA, CDR2 YNFKEQ. The V end lost 0 bases, the J end lost 2 bases, and 11 bases lay between the germline ends. The chain's CDR3 is CASSQETRGGNQPQHF. CDR3 bases: TGTGCCAGCAGCCAAGAAACCAGGGGTGGCAATCAGCCCCAGCATTTT.